This T cell receptor (beta chain) was captured in a study of blood T cell repertoires in COVID-19. Study overall: Acute and convalescent COVID-19 samples came from the United States, Italy and Spain. The analysed material was cDNA or gDNA that came from T cells, B-cell-depleted T cells, or PBMCs.

Germline CDR1 reads KGHSH; CDR2 reads LQKENI. The CDR3 runs to 15 residues. After removal of 2 bases from V and 1 base from J, the junction contained 4 bases not matched to a gene. Methods used by the authors: Amplification of reference gene primers was used by the study to estimate nucleated cell counts. Measured with immunoSEQ multiplex PCR; TCRdb has only the in-frame clones, and not every one. V and J calls and clone size are given by that table; D and trimming were obtained from the DNA. The sample has tens of thousands of clones, 82% seen once. The chain has TRBV18 and TRBJ2-5; the match to TRBD1 covers 7 bases. The clonotype comes from a human donor with acute or convalescent COVID-19. The donor label of this sample is uncertain. Sequencing was performed on peripheral blood. CDR3: CASSPTGQSQETQYF. As DNA, the CDR3 is TGTGCCAGCTCACCAACGGGACAGAGCCAAGAGACCCAGTACTTC.